This TCR beta chain was captured by sequencing in a study of blood T cell repertoires in COVID-19. Using immunoSEQ multiplex PCR, the repertoire was profiled, and TCRdb retains in-frame clones only, with some absent. In the table there are about 180,000 clones, about 72% of which are singletons. Enrollees, roughly 18 to 89 years old, lived in 24 US areas. Clinical history as reported by participants underpinned cohort assignment. The receptor's source is a woman in her fifties or sixties who had recovered from COVID-19. Material: PBMCs or T cells enriched from blood (not recorded which).

This CDR3 reads CASSMTLQLTNTGELFF. The CDR3 nucleotides are TGTGCCAGTAGTATGACCCTACAGCTAACGAACACCGGGGAGCTGTTTTTT. This rearrangement joins TRBV19 to TRBJ2-2; D is undetermined. V gave up 3 bases and J gave up 0 bases, with 14 bases separating them. The germline V gene has CDR1 LNHDA and CDR2 SQIVND (reference sequence). The CDR3 has 17 amino acids.